A selection of T cell receptor beta chains follows, all from one sample in a study of blood T cell repertoires in COVID-19. TCRdb keeps only in-frame clones here, not all; method: immunoSEQ multiplex PCR. Altogether 150,000 or so clones are present, 75% to 85% being singletons, with the ten largest covering about 12%. The sample taken for sequencing was peripheral blood. Receptors were obtained from a woman aged 55-75 years with COVID-19, enrolled during active disease. Both conserved end residues are trimmed from each CDR3. D genes are given only for firm matches.

J gene | V gene | D gene | CDR3 protein
TRBJ2-7 | TRBV5-5 | TRBD2 | ASTRTSGSYEQY
TRBJ1-1 | TRBV29-1 | NA | SVLRGVNSEAF
TRBJ2-1 | TRBV24-1 | NA | ATSEPGSYNEQF
TRBJ1-1 | TRBV7-9 | NA | ASSFRQPQAEAF
TRBJ1-3 | TRBV13 | NA | ASSFGGLGGNTIY
TRBJ2-1 | TRBV7-3 | NA | ASSLRGLGLAEGGNEQF
TRBJ1-5 | TRBV6-5 | NA | ASRAGGQPQH
TRBJ1-5 | TRBV7-2 | TRBD1 | ASSLGQGSQPQH
TRBJ1-1 | TRBV19 | NA | ASRTVGMNTEAF
TRBJ2-1 | TRBV19 | NA | ASIGNRGRGGNEQF
TRBJ2-1 | TRBV6-5 | NA | ASTPGLAYNEQF
TRBJ1-5 | TRBV28 | TRBD1 | ASRQGAQPQH
TRBJ1-1 | TRBV6-5 | NA | ASSLDSPSTEAF
TRBJ1-2 | TRBV29-1 | NA | SVERQRQYGYT
TRBJ1-1 | TRBV7-8 | NA | ASSFTRPGASEAF
TRBJ1-2 | TRBV9 | TRBD1 | ASSVEGGASYGYT
TRBJ2-2 | TRBV7-9 | TRBD2 | ASSFPGLADTGELF
TRBJ1-4 | TRBV9 | TRBD1 | ASSPTIGRDREAKLF
TRBJ1-1 | TRBV11-2 | NA | ASSLFKGGTEAF
TRBJ1-2 | TRBV5-6 | NA | ASSSFRDDYGYT
TRBJ1-2 | TRBV11-2 | NA | ASSRRDILGYGYT
TRBJ1-1 | TRBV30 | NA | AWSRSPGGAEAF
TRBJ2-4 | TRBV5-1 | NA | ASSLGGAAKNIQY
TRBJ1-1 | TRBV6-5 | TRBD1 | ASRGDRGVYSEAF
TRBJ2-5 | TRBV14 | NA | ASSSFVARGETQY
TRBJ1-4 | TRBV10-3 | TRBD1 | AIRAGDRGGKLF
TRBJ2-1 | TRBV15 | NA | ATSREQGNEQF
TRBJ1-2 | TRBV19 | TRBD1 | ASSRTGRSSNYGYT
TRBJ1-1 | TRBV15 | TRBD1 | ATSRAGTANTEAF
TRBJ1-2 | TRBV7-3 | TRBD1 | ASSPGGRGKSGYT
TRBJ2-1 | TRBV5-4 | NA | ASSKLAYNEQF
TRBJ2-3 | TRBV5-6 | NA | ASSPLRGSSTDTQY
TRBJ2-1 | TRBV19 | TRBD2 | ASSRLAGGSNSYNEQF
TRBJ2-5 | TRBV19 | TRBD2 | ASSGTSGKETQY
TRBJ2-1 | TRBV19 | NA | ASSMQGVTNEQF
TRBJ2-4 | TRBV5-1 | NA | ASSSAVPGELIQY
TRBJ1-1 | TRBV9 | TRBD1 | ASSGRDRGTF
TRBJ1-2 | TRBV29-1 | TRBD1 | SVSRGTALDYT
TRBJ2-7 | TRBV3-1/TRBV3-2 | NA | ASSQVREVRYEQY
TRBJ1-1 | TRBV19 | NA | ASSMFVRSTEAF